These T cell receptor beta chains were read from a single sample in a study of blood T cell repertoires in COVID-19. TCRdb's copy holds only in-frame clones and misses some; the assay was immunoSEQ multiplex PCR. The sample holds some 340,000 clones, less than 85% seen once. Sequencing was performed on peripheral blood. All receptors come from a woman in her late teens or twenties with acute or convalescent COVID-19. The CDR3 runs from the conserved cysteine through the conserved F or W. D genes are given only for firm matches. Some rows have no size entry. The others give once, few or many, or a class for an expanded clone.

CDR3 protein: CASSLNREINEKLFF
CDR3 DNA: TGTGCCAGCAGCCTTAACAGGGAGATCAATGAAAAACTGTTTTTT
clone size: few
J gene: TRBJ1-4
V gene: TRBV7-8
D gene: NA

CDR3 protein: CASSKGYYTTTDTQYF
CDR3 DNA: TGTGCCAGCAGCAAAGGGTATTACACCACCACAGATACGCAGTATTTT
clone size: NA
J gene: TRBJ2-3
V gene: TRBV21-1
D gene: NA

CDR3 protein: CASSIDHAGGGEAFF
CDR3 DNA: TGTGCCAGTAGTATAGATCACGCAGGGGGCGGTGAAGCTTTCTTT
clone size: once
J gene: TRBJ1-1
V gene: TRBV19
D gene: TRBD1

CDR3 protein: CATSDPRKGDNQPQHF
CDR3 DNA: TGTGCCACCAGTGACCCACGGAAGGGGGACAATCAGCCCCAGCATTTT
clone size: NA
J gene: TRBJ1-5
V gene: TRBV24-1
D gene: NA

CDR3 protein: CASSQEDVTNTGELFF
CDR3 DNA: TGTGCCAGCAGCCAGGAGGACGTAACGAACACCGGGGAGCTGTTTTTT
clone size: NA
J gene: TRBJ2-2
V gene: TRBV4-2
D gene: NA

CDR3 protein: CASSPTGGRSYTF
CDR3 DNA: TGTGCCAGCAGCCCGACAGGAGGAAGGAGCTACACCTTC
clone size: NA
J gene: TRBJ1-2
V gene: TRBV7-6
D gene: NA

CDR3 protein: CASRDQGATEAFF
CDR3 DNA: TGTGCCAGCAGAGATCAGGGGGCGACTGAAGCTTTCTTT
clone size: NA
J gene: TRBJ1-1
V gene: TRBV6-1
D gene: TRBD1

CDR3 protein: CASTFNSPLHF
CDR3 DNA: TGTGCCAGCACGTTTAATTCACCCCTCCACTTT
clone size: NA
J gene: TRBJ1-6
V gene: TRBV2
D gene: NA

CDR3 protein: CASRPRVAGNTIYF
CDR3 DNA: TGTGCCAGTAGGCCCAGGGTAGCCGGAAACACCATATATTTT
clone size: once
J gene: TRBJ1-3
V gene: TRBV19
D gene: NA

CDR3 protein: CASRPTGAVTEAFF
CDR3 DNA: TGCGCCAGCAGACCAACAGGGGCGGTCACTGAAGCTTTCTTT
clone size: NA
J gene: TRBJ1-1
V gene: TRBV5-1
D gene: TRBD1

CDR3 protein: CASSFYSQYNSPLHF
CDR3 DNA: TGTGCCAGCAGCTTCTACTCACAGTATAATTCACCCCTCCACTTT
clone size: NA
J gene: TRBJ1-6
V gene: TRBV5-5
D gene: NA

CDR3 protein: CASSLGQGVLSGYTF
CDR3 DNA: TGTGCCAGCAGCTTGGGACAGGGGGTTTTGAGTGGCTACACCTTC
clone size: NA
J gene: TRBJ1-2
V gene: TRBV5-8
D gene: TRBD1

CDR3 protein: CATKQGARTDTQYF
CDR3 DNA: TGTGCCACCAAACAGGGGGCGCGCACAGATACGCAGTATTTT
clone size: NA
J gene: TRBJ2-3
V gene: TRBV19
D gene: TRBD1

CDR3 protein: CASRYSGGGEQYF
CDR3 DNA: TGTGCCAGCAGGTATTCGGGAGGAGGAGAGCAGTACTTC
clone size: NA
J gene: TRBJ2-7
V gene: TRBV6-5
D gene: TRBD2

CDR3 protein: CASSQAPGTTNEKLFF
CDR3 DNA: TGTGCCAGCAGCCAAGCTCCGGGAACAACTAATGAAAAACTGTTTTTT
clone size: NA
J gene: TRBJ1-4
V gene: TRBV4-2
D gene: NA

CDR3 protein: CASSFGTGTYEQYF
CDR3 DNA: TGTGCCAGCAGCTTCGGGACAGGGACCTACGAGCAGTACTTC
clone size: NA
J gene: TRBJ2-7
V gene: TRBV11-2
D gene: TRBD1